Listed below are T cell receptor beta chains from one sample, sequenced in a study of CD8 T cells in ankylosing spondylitis. Each CDR3 protein gets one entry after TCRdb re-called the 5' RACE reads with MiXCR. The top ten clones hold just over 1% of a sample with about 440,000 distinct CDR3 sequences, more than 15% of them seen once. The specimen sequenced was blood, either unsorted or a sorted T cell fraction (not recorded which). These receptors came from a male donor with ankylosing spondylitis. The CDR3 runs from the conserved cysteine through the conserved F or W. The order of the fields is J gene, clone size, V gene, D gene, CDR3 DNA, CDR3 protein. D genes are given only for firm matches. The size entry is marked missing in some rows and otherwise reads once, few, many or a size class.

j_call: TRBJ1-4
clone_size: NA
v_call: TRBV4-1
d_call: NA
cdr3_nt: TGCGCCAGCAGCGACGAAAGATTCGGCCGCGGGGAAAAACTGTTTTTT
cdr3_aa: CASSDERFGRGEKLFF

j_call: TRBJ2-2
clone_size: NA
v_call: TRBV20-1
d_call: NA
cdr3_nt: TGCAGTGCTAGTTTCTCCGGACTTAAAACCGGGGAGCTGTTTTTT
cdr3_aa: CSASFSGLKTGELFF

j_call: TRBJ1-3
clone_size: many
v_call: TRBV5-1
d_call: NA
cdr3_nt: TGCGCCAGCAGGACAGGAGAAGGAAACACCATATATTTT
cdr3_aa: CASRTGEGNTIYF

j_call: TRBJ2-7
clone_size: many
v_call: TRBV12-3/TRBV12-4
d_call: TRBD1
cdr3_nt: TGTGCCAGCAGTATCAGCAGGACAGGGGGCTCCTACGAGCAGTACTTC
cdr3_aa: CASSISRTGGSYEQYF

j_call: TRBJ2-1
clone_size: few
v_call: TRBV5-6
d_call: NA
cdr3_nt: TGTGCCAGCAGTCGTTCAACGGACATCGAGCAGTTCTTC
cdr3_aa: CASSRSTDIEQFF

j_call: TRBJ1-1
clone_size: NA
v_call: TRBV6-2/TRBV6-3
d_call: NA
cdr3_nt: TGTGCCAGCTACAGGGAAGTGAGATCTGAAGCTTTCTTT
cdr3_aa: CASYREVRSEAFF

j_call: TRBJ2-3
clone_size: NA
v_call: TRBV30
d_call: NA
cdr3_nt: TGTGCCTGGAGCGCCGGGACCACCACAGATACGCAGTATTTT
cdr3_aa: CAWSAGTTTDTQYF

j_call: TRBJ1-5
clone_size: few
v_call: TRBV18
d_call: NA
cdr3_nt: TGTGCCAGCTCGAGGGAGAATAGCAATCAGCCCCAGCATTTT
cdr3_aa: CASSRENSNQPQHF

j_call: TRBJ1-4
clone_size: few
v_call: TRBV20-1
d_call: TRBD1
cdr3_nt: TGCAGTGCCTTTTTCACCGGGACAGAGAATGAAAAACTGTTTTTT
cdr3_aa: CSAFFTGTENEKLFF

j_call: TRBJ1-6
clone_size: few
v_call: TRBV2
d_call: NA
cdr3_nt: TGTGCCGGAGGCCAGGGAATCGGTTCACCCCTCCACTTT
cdr3_aa: CAGGQGIGSPLHF

j_call: TRBJ1-1
clone_size: few
v_call: TRBV9
d_call: NA
cdr3_nt: TGTGCCAGCAGCATTTCGGGACACCTAAACACTGAAGCTTTCTTT
cdr3_aa: CASSISGHLNTEAFF

j_call: TRBJ2-1
clone_size: few
v_call: TRBV20-1
d_call: NA
cdr3_nt: TGCAGTGCCACCGCCCAAACCAGACGCTCCTACAATGAGCAGTTCTTC
cdr3_aa: CSATAQTRRSYNEQFF

j_call: TRBJ2-5
clone_size: NA
v_call: TRBV3-1
d_call: TRBD2
cdr3_nt: TGTGCCAGCAGCCAAGGTCTCGGACTAGCGGACCATCAAGAGACCCACTACTTC
cdr3_aa: CASSQGLGLADHQETHYF

j_call: TRBJ2-1
clone_size: few
v_call: TRBV3-1
d_call: TRBD1
cdr3_nt: TGTGCCAGCAGCCCCTATAAGGACAGGGCTGAGCAGTTCTTC
cdr3_aa: CASSPYKDRAEQFF

j_call: TRBJ2-1
clone_size: NA
v_call: TRBV12-3/TRBV12-4
d_call: NA
cdr3_nt: TGTGCCAGCAGTTCGTGGCAGGGCGCCTACAATGAGCAGTTCTTC
cdr3_aa: CASSSWQGAYNEQFF

j_call: TRBJ1-2
clone_size: many
v_call: TRBV12-3/TRBV12-4
d_call: NA
cdr3_nt: TGTGCCAGCAGCTCAAGCTATGGCTACACCTTC
cdr3_aa: CASSSSYGYTF

j_call: TRBJ2-4
clone_size: few
v_call: TRBV7-9
d_call: NA
cdr3_nt: TGTGCCAGCAGCTTATTCAGGCCGAGCAAAAACATTCAGTACTTC
cdr3_aa: CASSLFRPSKNIQYF

j_call: TRBJ2-7
clone_size: few
v_call: TRBV5-1
d_call: NA
cdr3_nt: TGCGCCAGCAGCCCCACAGGAGGATCGCTACGCGAGCAGTACTTC
cdr3_aa: CASSPTGGSLREQYF

j_call: TRBJ2-1
clone_size: NA
v_call: TRBV5-8
d_call: TRBD2
cdr3_nt: TGTGCCAGCAAGGGGACTAGCGGAAATTCTGAGCAGTTCTTC
cdr3_aa: CASKGTSGNSEQFF

j_call: TRBJ2-1
clone_size: few
v_call: TRBV5-1
d_call: NA
cdr3_nt: TGCGCCAGCAGCTTGGCCGCGGGACTCCAATTCTTC
cdr3_aa: CASSLAAGLQFF

j_call: TRBJ2-7
clone_size: few
v_call: TRBV15
d_call: NA
cdr3_nt: TGTGCCACCAGCAGAGATCTGGAAACCGGAGAGCAGTACTTC
cdr3_aa: CATSRDLETGEQYF

j_call: TRBJ1-4
clone_size: NA
v_call: TRBV29-1
d_call: NA
cdr3_nt: TGCAGCGTTACGGTCCGGGAAAAACTGTTTTTT
cdr3_aa: CSVTVREKLFF

j_call: TRBJ2-5
clone_size: few
v_call: TRBV11-2
d_call: TRBD2
cdr3_nt: TGTGCCAGCAGCTTAGGTTTTGGGGGATCTAGCGGACCCCAAGAGACCCAGTACTTC
cdr3_aa: CASSLGFGGSSGPQETQYF

j_call: TRBJ2-1
clone_size: NA
v_call: TRBV14
d_call: TRBD1
cdr3_nt: TGTGCCAGCAGCCAAGATTTGGGACAGATAAACAATGAGCAGTTCTTC
cdr3_aa: CASSQDLGQINNEQFF

j_call: TRBJ1-6
clone_size: few
v_call: TRBV7-2
d_call: NA
cdr3_nt: TGTGCCAGCAGCTTAGGGGTCAGGGGCGCGCCCCTCCACTTT
cdr3_aa: CASSLGVRGAPLHF

j_call: TRBJ2-1
clone_size: many
v_call: TRBV7-9
d_call: NA
cdr3_nt: TGTGCCAGCAGCTTAGTCCGTGCAAGCTCCTACAATGAGCAGTTCTTC
cdr3_aa: CASSLVRASSYNEQFF

j_call: TRBJ2-1
clone_size: few
v_call: TRBV7-9
d_call: TRBD2
cdr3_nt: TGTGCCAGCAGACCATTCGTAGCGGGAGGAGAGTTCTTC
cdr3_aa: CASRPFVAGGEFF

j_call: TRBJ1-5
clone_size: NA
v_call: TRBV13
d_call: TRBD1
cdr3_nt: TGTGCCAGCAGCAAGAGGACAGGGGGAATTGAAAATCAGCCCCAGCATTTT
cdr3_aa: CASSKRTGGIENQPQHF

j_call: TRBJ2-3
clone_size: few
v_call: TRBV20-1
d_call: NA
cdr3_nt: TGCAGTGCTACTTACCCCGGGACACCCAGCACAGATACGCAGTATTTT
cdr3_aa: CSATYPGTPSTDTQYF

j_call: TRBJ2-7
clone_size: few
v_call: TRBV11-1
d_call: TRBD1
cdr3_nt: TGTGCCAGCAGCTTAATGACAGGGGTCTACGAGCAGTACTTC
cdr3_aa: CASSLMTGVYEQYF

j_call: TRBJ1-1
clone_size: few
v_call: TRBV5-6
d_call: NA
cdr3_nt: TGTGCCAGCAGCTTGGGAGAAGGGAGGATCACTGAAGCTTTCTTT
cdr3_aa: CASSLGEGRITEAFF

j_call: TRBJ2-7
clone_size: NA
v_call: TRBV2
d_call: NA
cdr3_nt: TGTGCCAGCAATAGGGGCAGCCTGGCCTACGAGCAGTACTTC
cdr3_aa: CASNRGSLAYEQYF

j_call: TRBJ1-1
clone_size: few
v_call: TRBV18
d_call: NA
cdr3_nt: TGTGCCAGCAACCAGGAGGGAGGCACTGAAGCTTTCTTT
cdr3_aa: CASNQEGGTEAFF

j_call: TRBJ1-5
clone_size: many
v_call: TRBV12-3/TRBV12-4
d_call: NA
cdr3_nt: TGTGCCAGCAGCTCGAATAATCAGCCCCAGCATTTT
cdr3_aa: CASSSNNQPQHF

j_call: TRBJ1-2
clone_size: NA
v_call: TRBV28
d_call: TRBD1
cdr3_nt: TGTGCCAGCAGTGGACAGGGGTTTGGCGGCTACACCTTC
cdr3_aa: CASSGQGFGGYTF

j_call: TRBJ2-3
clone_size: NA
v_call: TRBV3-1
d_call: TRBD1
cdr3_nt: TGTGCCAGCAGCCTCCGGGACAGAAGTATTGATACGCAGTATTTT
cdr3_aa: CASSLRDRSIDTQYF

j_call: TRBJ2-2
clone_size: few
v_call: TRBV12-3/TRBV12-4
d_call: NA
cdr3_nt: TGTGCCAGCTGCAGGGAAGTAGCCGGGGAGCTGTTTTTT
cdr3_aa: CASCREVAGELFF

j_call: TRBJ2-1
clone_size: NA
v_call: TRBV7-3
d_call: TRBD1
cdr3_nt: TGTGCCAGCAGCTCCACAGGGACAGGGGGGGACAATGAGCAGTTCTTC
cdr3_aa: CASSSTGTGGDNEQFF

j_call: TRBJ2-1
clone_size: NA
v_call: TRBV7-9
d_call: NA
cdr3_nt: TGTGCCAGCAGCTTAGGGCTAGCTCACAATGAGCAGTTCTTC
cdr3_aa: CASSLGLAHNEQFF

j_call: TRBJ2-3
clone_size: many
v_call: TRBV12-3/TRBV12-4
d_call: NA
cdr3_nt: TGTGCCAGCAGTCAAAGGGGAAGCACAGATACGCAGTATTTT
cdr3_aa: CASSQRGSTDTQYF

j_call: TRBJ1-5
clone_size: once
v_call: TRBV3-1
d_call: TRBD1
cdr3_nt: TGTGCCAGCAGTCGGACAGGTGAGCGTCAGCCCCAGCATTTT
cdr3_aa: CASSRTGERQPQHF

j_call: TRBJ1-2
clone_size: many
v_call: TRBV29-1
d_call: TRBD1
cdr3_nt: TGCAGCGTTAGGGACAGTACTAACTATGGCTACACCTTC
cdr3_aa: CSVRDSTNYGYTF

j_call: TRBJ2-1
clone_size: few
v_call: TRBV20-1
d_call: TRBD2
cdr3_nt: TGCAGTGCTAGACTGACTAGCGGGGCTAAGTACAATGAGCAGTTCTTC
cdr3_aa: CSARLTSGAKYNEQFF

j_call: TRBJ2-5
clone_size: NA
v_call: TRBV27
d_call: TRBD1
cdr3_nt: TGTGCCAGCAGTTTAGAGTTCGGTAGGGGGCGCGGCCAAGAGACCCAGTACTTC
cdr3_aa: CASSLEFGRGRGQETQYF

j_call: TRBJ2-7
clone_size: NA
v_call: TRBV7-8
d_call: NA
cdr3_nt: TGTGCCAGCAGCTCCCCGAGACAGGGAGGCTACGAGCAGTACTTC
cdr3_aa: CASSSPRQGGYEQYF

j_call: TRBJ1-6
clone_size: NA
v_call: TRBV10-3
d_call: TRBD1
cdr3_nt: TGTGCCATCAGTGAGGGACAGGGGAACTCACCCCTCCACTTT
cdr3_aa: CAISEGQGNSPLHF